What follows are 21 T cell receptor beta chains derived from one specimen sequenced in a study of breast tumors, draining lymph nodes, adjacent tissues. Breast cancer patients provided tissue from their axillary draining lymph nodes. Each CDR3 protein is one row after TCRdb ran MiXCR on the multiplex PCR reads. The sample comprises approximately 210,000 distinct CDR3 sequences, 32% of which are singletons, and 1.1% to 1.5% rests with the top ten. The sequencing sample was made of axillary lymph node tissue. These receptors were taken from a female donor with breast cancer. Some clones in this sample may be carry-over from other donors' samples.

This sequence joins TRBV20-1 and TRBJ2-7; D is perhaps TRBD2 (6 bases). The CDR3 loop spans 15 amino acids. Germline CDR1 and CDR2: DFQATT and SNEGSKA (reference sequence). Trimming took off 3 bases at V and 6 bases at J, with 21 bases between the two ends. The CDR3 nucleotides are TGCAGTGCTAGGTACGCGGGGAGGCCGGTTTCCGAGCAGTACTTC. It specifies CSARYAGRPVSEQYF.

V gene TRBV30 combines with J gene TRBJ2-1; 9 bases fit TRBD2. Germline V gene sequence: CDR1 GTSNPN, CDR2 SVGIG (reference sequence). CDR3 length equals 15 residues. J was trimmed by 9 bases and V by 0 bases; bases with no gene match: 9. This CDR3 is CAWSVGLAGKVEQFF. The CDR3 nucleotides read TGTGCCTGGAGTGTAGGCCTAGCGGGAAAGGTTGAGCAGTTCTTC.

The chain is built from TRBV5-1 and TRBJ1-6; unclear D gene. Germline loops: CDR1 SGHRS, CDR2 YFSETQ. With 0 bases removed from V and 9 bases from J, the gap between germline ends came to 10 bases. The length of the CDR3 is 14 residues. The DNA of the CDR3 is TGCGCCAGCAGCTTGGGGCAGGTTGCTTCACCCCTCCACTTT. This codes for CASSLGQVASPLHF. The full variable domain, in which reference TRBV5-1 and TRBJ1-6 provide the parts outside the CDR3, is KAGVTQTPRYLIKTRGQQVTLSCSPISGHRSVSWYQQTPGQGLQFLFEYFSETQRNKGNFPGRFSGRQFSNSRSEMNVSTLELGDSALYLCASSLGQVASPLHFGNGTRLTVT.

This clonotype was counted at least ten times. The rearrangement uses TRBV7-9 and TRBJ2-7; D is tentatively TRBD1 or TRBD2 (5 bases each). The CDR3 is 13 residues long. V gave up 4 bases and J gave up 2 bases, with 9 bases separating them. Germline CDR1 and CDR2: SEHNR and FQNEAQ (reference sequence). The CDR3 is CASSSGRAYEQYF. The CDR3 DNA reads TGTGCCAGCAGCTCGGGACGAGCCTACGAGCAGTACTTC.

In this sample, this clonotype turned up many times. The chain combines TRBV10-3 with TRBJ2-3; 7 bases match TRBD2. The CDR3 sequence is 15 residues long. The trim removed 3 bases at V and 4 bases at J, leaving 7 bases unmatched. Germline CDR1 ENHRY, CDR2 SYGVKD. CDR3 bases: TGTGCCATCAGTGAATGGCGGGAGAGGGCAGATACGCAGTATTTT. Protein: CAISEWRERADTQYF.

This clonotype was picked up many times. The V call is TRBV12-3 or TRBV12-4, the J call TRBJ1-6; D gene ambiguous. Trimming removed 1 base at V and 5 bases at J, with 6 bases between. The CDR3 consists of 14 residues. The CDR3 protein is CASSLGANNSPLHF. DNA for the CDR3: TGTGCCAGCAGTTTAGGCGCTAATAATTCACCCCTCCACTTT.

Note on this clonotype: This may come from a read error, since a much larger clone is one base off. The chain carries TRBV12-3 or TRBV12-4 and TRBJ2-1; TRBD2 matches 11 bases. The CDR3 runs 14 residues. V was pared by 4 bases and J by 9 bases, with 5 bases of the junction left unmatched. CDR3 nucleotide sequence: TGTGCCAGCAGTTGGGGGACTAGCGGATGTGAGCAGTTCTTC. This gives the protein CASSWGTSGCEQFF.

This clonotype has a handful of counts. The chain employs TRBV5-8 and TRBJ2-5; D might be TRBD2 (6 bases). The V gene's germline CDR1 is SGHTS and CDR2 YDEGEE. The V gene lost 3 bases and the J gene lost 3 bases, with 15 bases spanning the gap. The CDR3 totals 15 residues. The CDR3 reads CASSSPGPGEETQYF. The CDR3 DNA reads as TGTGCCAGCAGCTCGCCGGGACCGGGGGAAGAGACCCAGTACTTC.

In its sample, this clonotype was seen many times. The V gene is TRBV20-1, the J gene TRBJ2-3, with TRBD2 matching 12 bases. V shed 3 bases, J shed 6 bases, and the junction held 10 bases outside the gene matches. Per germline, CDR1 DFQATT and CDR2 SNEGSKA (reference sequence). The CDR3 is made up of 16 amino acids. For the CDR3, the DNA is TGCAGTGCTAGCACCGGGACTAGCGGGTGGATGGATACGCAGTATTTT. Translation: CSASTGTSGWMDTQYF.

This clonotype was observed many times. V is TRBV19 and J is TRBJ2-7, with 7 nucleotides matching TRBD1. The CDR3 spans 11 residues. Trimming removed 8 bases from V and 4 bases from J; junction bases left unmatched: 2. Per the germline V gene, CDR1 is LNHDA and CDR2 is SQIVND (reference sequence). This CDR3 is CASGTAYEQYF. The DNA for the CDR3 is TGTGCCAGTGGGACAGCATACGAGCAGTACTTC. Complete variable domain (other parts from reference TRBV19 and TRBJ2-7): DGGITQSPKYLFRKEGQNVTLSCEQNLNHDAMYWYRQDPGQGLRLIYYSQIVNDFQKGDIAEGYSVSREKKESFPLTVTSAQKNPTAFYLCASGTAYEQYFGPGTRLTVT.

Regarding this clonotype: A read error is likely, as this CDR3 ends without the conserved phenylalanine or tryptophan. This chain links TRBV20-1 with TRBJ2-7; 9 bases are a match to TRBD1. This CDR3 is 15 amino acids long. In germline, CDR1 is DFQATT, CDR2 SNEGSKA (reference sequence). The chain's CDR3 is CGALKAGTGKYEQYL. CDR3 DNA sequence: TGCGGTGCGCTAAAAGCCGGGACAGGGAAATACGAGCAGTACCTC.

This clonotype was counted many times. This rearrangement joins TRBV7-2 to TRBJ2-5; D is possibly TRBD1 or TRBD2 (5 bases each). CDR1 is SGHTA, CDR2 FQGNSA, per germline. CDR3 size: 15 residues. V dropped 0 bases and J dropped 2 bases, with 10 bases sitting between them. CDR3 bases: TGTGCCAGCAGCTTAGCGGGACGTAGTCAAGAGACCCAGTACTTC. Amino acid sequence: CASSLAGRSQETQYF.

This clonotype was observed many times. The chain joins TRBV19 to TRBJ2-4; D not certain. Germline V gene sequence: CDR1 LNHDA, CDR2 SQIVND (reference sequence). The CDR3 has 12 residues. The V and J ends lost 3 bases and 12 bases respectively, with 12 bases between them. In DNA, the CDR3 is TGTGCCAGTAGTATCAGTAGAACTAATCAGTACTTC. It is translated as CASSISRTNQYF.

The sample holds many counts of this clonotype. In DNA form, the CDR3 reads TGTGCCTGGAGTGTAGGGGCGATTAGCAATCAGCCCCAGCATTTT. Its translation: CAWSVGAISNQPQHF. The V gene is TRBV30, the J gene TRBJ1-5; D might be TRBD1 (5 bases). Trimming shortened V by 0 bases and J by 0 bases, and 9 bases separated the two germline ends. Looked up from germline, CDR1 is GTSNPN and CDR2 is SVGIG (reference sequence). The CDR3 is 15 residues long.

The genes are TRBV2 and TRBJ2-2; 7 bases align to TRBD1. CDR3 size: 15 residues. V was clipped by 6 bases and J by 1 base; unmatched bases: 5. Germline CDR1 is SNHLY and CDR2 is FYNNEI. In nucleotides, the CDR3 is TGTGCCAGCAGGTTCGACAGGGTGAACACCGGGGAGCTGTTTTTT. It encodes CASRFDRVNTGELFF.

This clonotype was counted at least ten times. The J gene is TRBJ2-7, the V gene TRBV7-2; TRBD1 matches at 10 bases. The CDR3 extends over 16 amino acids. Germline CDR1 and CDR2: SGHTA and FQGNSA. V was pared by 5 bases and J by 4 bases, with 11 bases of the junction left unmatched. The chain's CDR3 is CASSAILGQGKYEQYF. Here the CDR3 DNA reads TGTGCCAGCAGCGCTATCCTGGGACAGGGGAAGTACGAGCAGTACTTC.

Comment on this clonotype: The junction and the germline gene differ at one end; a read error may be behind it. This rearrangement joins TRBV4-1 to TRBJ2-7; TRBD1 matches 7 bases. This CDR3 has 15 amino acids. Looked up from germline, CDR1 is MGHRA and CDR2 is YSYEKL. The CDR3 loop is CASGQDWDSSYEQYF. In DNA, the CDR3 is TGCGCCAGCGGCCAAGACTGGGACAGCTCCTACGAGCAGTACTTC.

This clonotype was found many times. The rearrangement uses TRBV6-2 or TRBV6-3 and TRBJ2-6; possibly TRBD1 for D (6 bases). This CDR3 comprises 18 residues. Deletions cut 7 bases from V and 0 bases from J, with 19 bases between. Germline CDR1 reads MNHEY; CDR2 reads SVGEGT. This CDR3 reads CASKEAQGTDSGANVLTF. The CDR3 nucleotides are TGTGCCAGCAAGGAGGCACAGGGTACGGACTCTGGGGCCAACGTCCTGACTTTC.

At least ten counts were recorded for this clonotype. Here the CDR3 reads CASSQEIGTARGEQYF. The CDR3 nucleotides are TGCGCCAGCAGCCAAGAGATCGGGACGGCACGGGGCGAGCAGTACTTC. The chain uses TRBV4-3 and TRBJ2-7; perhaps D is TRBD1 or TRBD2 (5 bases each). This CDR3 is 16 amino acids long. Germline CDR1 is LGHNA and CDR2 is YSLEER. The V end lost 0 bases, the J end lost 6 bases, and 18 bases lay between the germline ends.

This clonotype was seen repeatedly, ten times or more. This chain uses TRBV6-1 with TRBJ2-7; 7 nucleotides match TRBD2. The germline CDR1 and CDR2 sequences are MNHNS and SASEGT. The CDR3 sequence is 17 residues long. V shed 1 base and J 2 bases; nucleotides not matched to a gene: 11. The CDR3, as DNA: TGTGCCAGCAGTGAAGGAGTAGGGCTAGCGGTAACCTACGAGCAGTACTTC. As protein: CASSEGVGLAVTYEQYF.

This clonotype has at least ten counts. V and J are TRBV11-3 and TRBJ2-3; 10 nucleotides align to TRBD2. The V gene end was trimmed by 1 base and the J gene end by 9 bases; junction bases not matched to a gene: 16. The germline CDR1 and CDR2 sequences are SGHNT and YENEEA. The CDR3 length is 18 residues. CDR3 nucleotides: TGTGCCAGCAGCTTAGTACCCGGGACTAGCGAACCCCAGGGGACGCAGTATTTT. Amino acids: CASSLVPGTSEPQGTQYF.